Listed below are T cell receptor beta chains from one sample, sequenced in a study of shared clonotypes between healthy human individuals. Clones were read by immunoSEQ multiplex PCR, and TCRdb kept only the in-frame ones, dropping some. Of 500,000 to 550,000 clones in the sample, roughly 95% are singletons; the top ten hold around 0.066%. Sequencing used naive CD4+ T cells sorted from blood. These receptors were taken from a woman in her twenties or thirties in good health. Both conserved end residues are part of each CDR3. D genes are given only for firm matches. Clone size appears in some rows only: once, few, many, or a class for an expanded clone.

NA,TRBV6-5,TRBJ1-1,few,TGTGCCAGCAGTTATGACAGAATGAACACTGAAGCTTTCTTT,CASSYDRMNTEAFF
NA,TRBV7-3,TRBJ2-7,NA,TGTGCCAGCAGCCCTACATCCTTCTCCGAGCAGTACTTC,CASSPTSFSEQYF
TRBD1,TRBV2,TRBJ2-1,NA,TGTGCCAGCAGTCCTCTGGGACAGGGAATGGATGAGCAGTTCTTC,CASSPLGQGMDEQFF
NA,TRBV4-2,TRBJ2-2,NA,TGTGCCAGCAGCCAAGAAAGGGGGACAAGGGGCGGGATTGCCGGGGAGCTGTTTTTT,CASSQERGTRGGIAGELFF
TRBD2,TRBV2,TRBJ2-7,NA,TGTGCCAGCAGTGAACCGATAGCGGGAGGCTACGAGCAGTACTTC,CASSEPIAGGYEQYF
NA,TRBV5-4,TRBJ2-7,NA,TGTGCCAGCAGCTTGGTAGCAGGGCGGAGCTCCTACGAGCAGTACTTC,CASSLVAGRSSYEQYF
TRBD1,TRBV28,TRBJ1-4,NA,TGTGCCAGCAGTCCGGCGGGACAGGGAAATGAAAAACTGTTTTTT,CASSPAGQGNEKLFF
NA,TRBV7-8,TRBJ2-7,NA,TGTGCCAGCAGCTTAGTGGGGTTGATTGGGAGATCCGTCTACGAGCAGTACTTC,CASSLVGLIGRSVYEQYF
TRBD2,TRBV5-4,TRBJ2-1,NA,TGTGCCAGCAGACTCGGGACTAGCAGGGGGGATGAGCAGTTCTTC,CASRLGTSRGDEQFF
TRBD2,TRBV6-5,TRBJ2-3,NA,TGTGCCAGCTCGGGCGGACTAGGCACAGATACGCAGTATTTT,CASSGGLGTDTQYF
TRBD2,TRBV29-1,TRBJ2-3,NA,TGCAGCGTTGAAGATCTTCCGGGACTAGCGGGATTCTTCAAACAAGATACGCAGTATTTT,CSVEDLPGLAGFFKQDTQYF
NA,TRBV7-9,TRBJ1-6,NA,TGTGCCAGCAGCTTAGGGTCAGGCAGGGGAGTTTCACCCCTCCACTTT,CASSLGSGRGVSPLHF
TRBD1,TRBV11-2,TRBJ2-7,NA,TGTGCCAGCAGCTTTCGGACAGGGATCCCCTACGAGCAGTACTTC,CASSFRTGIPYEQYF
NA,TRBV28,TRBJ2-3,NA,TGTGCCAGCAGTTTCCGCGGAAGCACAGATACGCAGTATTTT,CASSFRGSTDTQYF
NA,TRBV7-9,TRBJ2-5,NA,TGTGCCAGCAGCTTAGGTGGGGGCGGAGAGACCCAGTACTTC,CASSLGGGGETQYF
TRBD1,TRBV19,TRBJ2-2,NA,TGTGCCAGTAGTATTAATGGACAGGGGAGTTCCGGGGAGCTGTTTTTT,CASSINGQGSSGELFF
NA,TRBV27,TRBJ2-1,once,TGTGCCAGCAGTTTTGAGGGTTACAATGAGCAGTTCTTC,CASSFEGYNEQFF
NA,TRBV11-2,TRBJ1-1,NA,TGTGCCAGCAGCTTCAGGAACACTGAAGCTTTCTTT,CASSFRNTEAFF
NA,TRBV5-4,TRBJ1-3,NA,TGTGCCAGCAGCTCGGGCCCGGAGGGGACTGGAAACACCATATATTTT,CASSSGPEGTGNTIYF
TRBD1,TRBV28,TRBJ2-3,once,TGTGCCAGCAGCCTGACAGGGGCAGGGGGCACAGATACGCAGTATTTT,CASSLTGAGGTDTQYF
TRBD2,TRBV4-2,TRBJ2-3,NA,TGTGCCAGCAGCCAAGCTCTGGCGGGGGGGCCAGATACGCAGTATTTT,CASSQALAGGPDTQYF
NA,TRBV5-1,TRBJ1-1,NA,TGCGCCAGCAGCTCGGGGGACCCGAACACTGAAGCTTTCTTT,CASSSGDPNTEAFF
TRBD1,TRBV2,TRBJ1-2,NA,TGTGCCAGCAGTGTAGGAGACAGGGGGGCCTATGGCTACACCTTC,CASSVGDRGAYGYTF
NA,TRBV6-1,TRBJ1-1,NA,TGTGCCAGCAGTGAAGTAGCTGTCACTGAAGCTTTCTTT,CASSEVAVTEAFF
NA,TRBV7-9,TRBJ2-7,NA,TGTGCCAGCAGCTTAGTGCAGACAATCAACGAGCAGTACTTC,CASSLVQTINEQYF
TRBD2,TRBV5-1,TRBJ2-7,NA,TGCGCCAGCAGCCAAGGACTAGCGTACGAGCAGTACTTC,CASSQGLAYEQYF
TRBD1,TRBV19,TRBJ1-4,NA,TGTGCCAGTAGTCTCGGGACAGGGGTAGAAAAACTGTTTTTT,CASSLGTGVEKLFF
TRBD2,TRBV27,TRBJ2-1,NA,TGTGCCAGCAGTTTAACGGTGCGGGAGGGGAATGAGCAGTTCTTC,CASSLTVREGNEQFF
NA,TRBV18,TRBJ2-3,NA,TGTGCCAGCTCCCCGGGACTCCGCCTGGGCACAGATACGCAGTATTTT,CASSPGLRLGTDTQYF
NA,TRBV4-1,TRBJ2-7,NA,TGCGCCAGCAGCCAAGAGGGGCAAGGGTGGCACGAGCAGTACTTC,CASSQEGQGWHEQYF
TRBD1,TRBV28,TRBJ2-7,NA,TGTGCCAGCACCCAGGACAGGGCCCTCTACGAGCAGTACTTC,CASTQDRALYEQYF
TRBD2,TRBV7-9,TRBJ2-1,NA,TGTGCCAGCAGCCCCCCAGCGGGAGGGTCCTACAATGAGCAGTTCTTC,CASSPPAGGSYNEQFF
TRBD1,TRBV27,TRBJ1-1,NA,TGTGCCAGCAGTCTAGGGACAGGGATAGCTTTCTTT,CASSLGTGIAFF
NA,TRBV2,TRBJ2-2,NA,TGTGCCAGCAGTGAAGCGAGCAGCGTGGTCACCGGGGAGCTGTTTTTT,CASSEASSVVTGELFF
NA,TRBV6-5,TRBJ1-1,NA,TGTGCCAGCAGCAGCAGGGCAGAGGACACTGAAGCTTTCTTT,CASSSRAEDTEAFF
TRBD2,TRBV7-3,TRBJ2-1,NA,TGTGCCAGCAGCGTAACTAGCGGAGGTAACAATGAGCAGTTCTTC,CASSVTSGGNNEQFF
NA,TRBV7-8,TRBJ1-5,NA,TGTGCCAGCGGAGCCAAACACGTACAAGAGAATAGCAATCAGCCCCAGCATTTT,CASGAKHVQENSNQPQHF
NA,TRBV28,TRBJ2-3,once,TGTGCCAGCAGTTTCGAATACGGGGCCGGGGCGGATACGCAGTATTTT,CASSFEYGAGADTQYF
TRBD2,TRBV7-8,TRBJ2-7,NA,TGTGCCAGCAGCTTAGTCGGGACTAGCGGGTTTTACGAGCAGTACTTC,CASSLVGTSGFYEQYF
TRBD2,TRBV7-6,TRBJ2-7,NA,TGTGCCAGCAGCACCGGGACTAGCGGAGTACCAGCCGAGCAGTACTTC,CASSTGTSGVPAEQYF
NA,TRBV25-1,TRBJ1-4,once,TGTGCCAGCAGTGAATCCTACAGGACGTCTAATGAAAAACTGTTTTTT,CASSESYRTSNEKLFF
NA,TRBV7-9,TRBJ2-5,NA,TGTGCCACCCGGGACAACCTCCAAGAGACCCAGTACTTC,CATRDNLQETQYF
TRBD1,TRBV6-1,TRBJ1-5,NA,TGTGCCAGCAGTGCAGCCGACAGGGCCAATCAGCCCCAGCATTTT,CASSAADRANQPQHF